The rows below give T cell receptor beta chains drawn from one sample of a study of T cells in localized non-small cell lung cancer. The repertoire was sequenced with immunoSEQ multiplex PCR; TCRdb's copy has only in-frame clones and lacks some. This sample yields under 2,000 clones, of which roughly 28% are seen a single time; around 18% belongs to the top ten. The input for sequencing was lung tumor tissue, taken before any cancer treatment. These receptors came from a man aged 40 to 69 with stage II lung adenocarcinoma. The CDR3 runs from the conserved cysteine through the conserved F or W. The order of the fields is V gene, clone size, J gene, D gene, CDR3 protein, CDR3 DNA. The D gene is left open where the match is weak. A row's size may be missing; if present it is once, few, many or a size class.

>TRBV11-3|.|TRBJ2-7|TRBD2
CASSLEVAGSYEQYF
TGTGCCAGCAGCTTAGAGGTAGCGGGGAGCTACGAGCAGTACTTC
>TRBV28|.|TRBJ1-1|.
CASSSPGEGTEAFF
TGTGCCAGCAGCTCCCCGGGTGAGGGCACTGAAGCTTTCTTT
>TRBV29-1|.|TRBJ2-7|TRBD1
CSVSGDRGYEQYF
TGCAGCGTATCAGGGGACAGGGGCTACGAGCAGTACTTC
>TRBV30|.|TRBJ1-4|.
CAWRFKATNEKLFF
TGTGCCTGGAGATTTAAAGCAACTAATGAAAAACTGTTTTTT
>TRBV18|large|TRBJ1-1|.
CASSPPGRPMNTEAFF
TGTGCCAGCTCACCACCCGGACGGCCGATGAACACTGAAGCTTTCTTT
>TRBV19|.|TRBJ1-6|TRBD1
CASSLRDSNSPLHF
TGTGCCAGTAGCCTCCGGGACAGTAATTCACCCCTCCACTTT
>TRBV6-7|.|TRBJ1-2|.
CASSEDSNYGYTF
TGTGCCAGCAGTGAAGACAGTAACTATGGCTACACCTTC
>TRBV14|.|TRBJ2-5|TRBD2
CASSLGLAAQGRGGETQYF
TGTGCCAGCAGCCTGGGACTAGCGGCCCAGGGCCGGGGGGGAGAGACCCAGTACTTC
>TRBV4-1|medium-sized|TRBJ2-5|.
CASSQEKRDTETQYF
TGCGCCAGCAGCCAAGAGAAGAGAGACACAGAGACCCAGTACTTC
>TRBV29-1|.|TRBJ1-2|.
CSVDGTNDYGYTF
TGCAGCGTCGATGGGACGAACGACTATGGCTACACCTTC
>TRBV11-3|hyperexpanded|TRBJ2-1|.
CASRTGFGHNEQFF
TGTGCCAGCAGAACAGGTTTCGGGCACAATGAGCAGTTCTTC
>TRBV6-8|few|TRBJ1-5|.
CASKSYSNQPQHF
TGTGCCAGCAAATCATACAGCAATCAGCCCCAGCATTTT
>TRBV9|.|TRBJ2-6|TRBD1
CASSPGTAFSGANVLTF
TGTGCCAGCAGCCCTGGGACAGCCTTCTCTGGGGCCAACGTCCTGACTTTC
>TRBV28|.|TRBJ1-3|.
CASSLFGVSGNTIYF
TGTGCCAGCAGTTTATTCGGCGTCTCTGGAAACACCATATATTTT
>TRBV11-3|.|TRBJ2-2|.
CASSLWTLNTGELFF
TGTGCCAGCAGCCTCTGGACGCTGAACACCGGGGAGCTGTTTTTT
>TRBV6-8|few|TRBJ2-5|TRBD1
CASRTGGGETQYF
TGTGCCAGCAGGACAGGGGGCGGAGAGACCCAGTACTTC
>TRBV28|few|TRBJ2-7|TRBD1
CASRGQGAWEQYF
TGTGCCAGCAGGGGACAGGGGGCGTGGGAGCAGTACTTC
>TRBV11-3|.|TRBJ2-3|.
CASSFLLLTSTDTQYF
TGTGCCAGCAGCTTTCTTTTGTTAACTAGCACAGATACGCAGTATTTT
>TRBV19|.|TRBJ2-5|.
CASSGIGQQQETQYF
TGTGCCAGTAGTGGGATCGGACAGCAACAAGAGACCCAGTACTTC
>TRBV10-3|few|TRBJ1-5|TRBD1
CARWPGGGQPQHF
TGTGCCCGATGGCCAGGGGGTGGACAGCCCCAGCATTTT
>TRBV11-3|few|TRBJ2-1|.
CASSFSRSPGLYNEQFF
TGTGCCAGCAGCTTCTCAAGATCCCCGGGATTATACAATGAGCAGTTCTTC
>TRBV9|few|TRBJ1-6|.
CASSEEVYNSPLHF
TGTGCCAGCAGTGAAGAAGTGTATAATTCACCCCTCCACTTT
>TRBV19|once|TRBJ2-4|.
CASSIGGSVVGDIQYF
TGTGCCAGTAGTATAGGGGGCTCGGTTGTAGGGGACATTCAGTACTTC
>TRBV18|.|TRBJ2-7|.
CASSPPRGGEYEQYF
TGTGCCAGCTCACCACCGAGGGGGGGCGAATACGAGCAGTACTTT
>TRBV11-3|.|TRBJ1-1|.
CASSLPRQNTEAFF
TGTGCCAGCAGCTTGCCCAGGCAGAACACTGAAGCTTTCTTT
>TRBV4-1|.|TRBJ2-6|.
CASSHLGAGANVLTF
TGCGCCAGCAGCCATCTAGGTGCTGGGGCCAACGTCCTGACTTTC
>TRBV2|few|TRBJ2-3|TRBD1
CANSRTGPDTQYF
TGTGCCAATTCTCGGACAGGGCCAGATACGCAGTATTTT
>TRBV19|.|TRBJ1-6|.
CASSPVGGNSPLHF
TGTGCCAGTAGCCCCGTCGGGGGTAATTCACCCCTCCACTTT
>TRBV7-4|few|TRBJ2-2|.
CASSASRSLNTGELFF
TGTGCCAGCAGCGCCAGCAGGAGCTTGAACACCGGGGAGCTGTTTTTT
>TRBV6-8|.|TRBJ2-2|TRBD2
CASSYSRLAGYANTGELFF
TGTGCCAGCAGTTACTCGAGACTAGCGGGGTACGCGAACACCGGGGAGCTGTTTTTT
>TRBV4-1|medium-sized|TRBJ1-3|.
CASSQEKKGNTIYF
TGCGCCAGCAGCCAAGAGAAGAAAGGAAACACCATATATTTT
>TRBV30|few|TRBJ2-7|.
CAWSGGVGMRYEQYF
TGTGCCTGGAGTGGAGGGGTAGGAATGAGGTACGAGCAGTACTTC
>TRBV28|.|TRBJ1-1|.
CASSRDSSGPTEAFF
TGTGCCAGCAGTCGCGACAGTTCCGGTCCCACTGAAGCTTTCTTT
>TRBV18|.|TRBJ2-6|.
CASSRQDVSSGANVLTF
TGTGCCAGCAGCCGACAGGACGTTAGCTCTGGGGCCAACGTCCTGACTTTC
>TRBV19|.|TRBJ2-6|.
CASSMAGPGANVLTF
TGTGCCAGTAGTATGGCGGGGCCTGGGGCCAACGTCCTGACTTTC
>TRBV28|.|TRBJ2-1|.
CASSSPPGDEQFF
TGTGCCAGCAGTTCTCCTCCAGGCGATGAGCAGTTCTTC
>TRBV28|few|TRBJ1-3|.
CASNRGWSGNTIYF
TGTGCCAGCAACCGGGGGTGGTCTGGAAACACCATATATTTT
>TRBV15|.|TRBJ2-5|.
CATSTHRALGETQYF
TGTGCCACCAGCACCCACAGGGCCCTCGGAGAGACCCAGTACTTC
>TRBV6-8|few|TRBJ2-6|.
CASSFSGANVLTF
TGTGCCAGCAGTTTTTCTGGGGCCAACGTCCTGACTTTC
>TRBV6-8|.|TRBJ1-2|.
CASSFRQAPEGGYTF
TGTGCCAGCAGTTTCCGACAGGCTCCCGAGGGTGGCTACACCTTC
>TRBV2|.|TRBJ2-3|.
CASSTQGGETDTQYF
TGTGCCAGCAGTACACAGGGTGGGGAAACAGATACGCAGTATTTT
>TRBV29-1|.|TRBJ2-7|TRBD2
CSVAAGGSRYEQYF
TGCAGCGTTGCAGCTGGCGGGAGTCGATACGAGCAGTACTTC
>TRBV18|.|TRBJ2-5|.
CASSFRAETQYF
TGTGCCAGCTCCTTCCGAGCCGAGACCCAGTACTTC
>TRBV12-5|.|TRBJ2-3|TRBD2
CASGPGTSGRGGTQYF
TGTGCTAGTGGTCCAGGCACTAGCGGGAGGGGGGGTACGCAGTATTTT
>TRBV28|.|TRBJ1-4|.
CASSPRRQSGEKLFF
TGTGCCAGCAGCCCCCGACGGCAATCGGGGGAAAAACTGTTTTTT
>TRBV6-8|few|TRBJ2-7|.
CASSYPSWSAAYEQYF
TGTGCCAGCAGTTATCCATCCTGGAGCGCAGCCTACGAGCAGTACTTC